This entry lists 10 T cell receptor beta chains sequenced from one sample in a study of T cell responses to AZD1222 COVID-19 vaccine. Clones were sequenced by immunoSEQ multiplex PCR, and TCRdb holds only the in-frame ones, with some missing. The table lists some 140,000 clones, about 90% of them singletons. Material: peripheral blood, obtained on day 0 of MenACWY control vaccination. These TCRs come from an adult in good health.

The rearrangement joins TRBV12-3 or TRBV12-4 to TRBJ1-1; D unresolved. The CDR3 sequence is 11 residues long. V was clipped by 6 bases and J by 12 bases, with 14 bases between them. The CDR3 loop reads CASSPGSRTFF. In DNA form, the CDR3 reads TGTGCCAGCAGCCCTGGGTCGAGGACTTTCTTT.

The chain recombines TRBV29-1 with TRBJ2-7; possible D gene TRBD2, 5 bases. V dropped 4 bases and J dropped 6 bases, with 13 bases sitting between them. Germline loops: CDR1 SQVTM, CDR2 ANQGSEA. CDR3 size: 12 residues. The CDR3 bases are TGCAGCGTTGGACTCCCGGCGGGCGAGCAGTACTTC. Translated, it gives CSVGLPAGEQYF.

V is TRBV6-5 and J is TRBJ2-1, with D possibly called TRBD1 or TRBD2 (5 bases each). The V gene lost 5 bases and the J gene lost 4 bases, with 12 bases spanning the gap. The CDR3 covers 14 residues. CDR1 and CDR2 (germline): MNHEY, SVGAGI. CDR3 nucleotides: TGTGCCAGCAGTCCCGGGACGCTTTACAATGAGCAGTTCTTC. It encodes CASSPGTLYNEQFF.

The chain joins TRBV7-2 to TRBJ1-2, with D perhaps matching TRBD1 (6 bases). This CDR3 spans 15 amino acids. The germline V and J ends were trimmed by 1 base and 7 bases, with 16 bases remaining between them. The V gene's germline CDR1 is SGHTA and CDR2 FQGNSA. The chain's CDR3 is CASSLGARGFGGYTF. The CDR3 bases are TGTGCCAGCAGCTTAGGGGCCAGGGGTTTCGGTGGCTACACCTTC.

The CDR3 protein is CATSDWTNTGELFF. CDR3 nucleotides: TGTGCCACCAGTGATTGGACGAACACCGGGGAGCTGTTTTTT. The rearrangement uses TRBV24-1 and TRBJ2-2; no reliable D call. The germline CDR1 and CDR2 sequences are KGHDR and SFDVKD. This CDR3 has 14 residues. V was cut by 2 bases and J by 0 bases, with 3 bases left in between.

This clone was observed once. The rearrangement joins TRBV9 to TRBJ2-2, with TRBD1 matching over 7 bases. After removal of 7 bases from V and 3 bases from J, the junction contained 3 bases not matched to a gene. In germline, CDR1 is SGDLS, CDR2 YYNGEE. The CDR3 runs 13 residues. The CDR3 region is CASDRVDTGELFF. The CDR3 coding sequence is TGTGCCAGCGACAGGGTAGACACCGGGGAGCTGTTTTTT. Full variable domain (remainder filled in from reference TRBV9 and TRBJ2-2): DSGVTQTPKHLITATGQRVTLRCSPRSGDLSVYWYQQSLDQGLQFLIQYYNGEERAKGNILERFSAQQFPDLHSELNLSSLELGDSALYFCASDRVDTGELFFGEGSRLTVL.

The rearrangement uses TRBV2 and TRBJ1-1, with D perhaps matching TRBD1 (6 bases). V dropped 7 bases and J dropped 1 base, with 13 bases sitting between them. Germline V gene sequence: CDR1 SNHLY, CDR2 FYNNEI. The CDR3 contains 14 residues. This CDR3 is CASNQRGSNTEAFF. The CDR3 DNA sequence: TGTGCCAGCAATCAAAGGGGGTCGAACACTGAAGCTTTCTTT. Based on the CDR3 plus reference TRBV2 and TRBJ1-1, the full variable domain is EPEVTQTPSHQVTQMGQEVILRCVPISNHLYFYWYRQILGQKVEFLVSFYNNEISEKSEIFDDQFSVERPDGSNFTLKIRSTKLEDSAMYFCASNQRGSNTEAFFGQGTRLTVV.

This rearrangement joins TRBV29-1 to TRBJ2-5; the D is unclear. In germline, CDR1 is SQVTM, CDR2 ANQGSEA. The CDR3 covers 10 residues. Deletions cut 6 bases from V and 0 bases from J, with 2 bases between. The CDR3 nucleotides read TGCAGCGTGGACCAAGAGACCCAGTACTTC. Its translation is CSVDQETQYF.

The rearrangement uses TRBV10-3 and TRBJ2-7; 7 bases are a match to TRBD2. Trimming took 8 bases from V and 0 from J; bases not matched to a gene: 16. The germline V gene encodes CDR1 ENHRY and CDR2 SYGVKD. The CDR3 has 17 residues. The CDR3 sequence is CAIGRVRLSGDSYEQYF. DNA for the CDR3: TGTGCCATCGGGAGGGTGAGGCTAAGCGGAGACTCCTACGAGCAGTACTTC.

The DNA for the CDR3 is TGCGCCAGCAGCTTGACGTTTTCTAATGAAAAACTGTTTTTT. This gives the protein CASSLTFSNEKLFF. This rearrangement joins TRBV5-1 to TRBJ1-4, with no clear D. The germline CDR1 and CDR2 sequences are SGHRS and YFSETQ. The CDR3 is made up of 14 amino acids. V was cut by 1 base and J by 3 bases, with 7 bases left in between.